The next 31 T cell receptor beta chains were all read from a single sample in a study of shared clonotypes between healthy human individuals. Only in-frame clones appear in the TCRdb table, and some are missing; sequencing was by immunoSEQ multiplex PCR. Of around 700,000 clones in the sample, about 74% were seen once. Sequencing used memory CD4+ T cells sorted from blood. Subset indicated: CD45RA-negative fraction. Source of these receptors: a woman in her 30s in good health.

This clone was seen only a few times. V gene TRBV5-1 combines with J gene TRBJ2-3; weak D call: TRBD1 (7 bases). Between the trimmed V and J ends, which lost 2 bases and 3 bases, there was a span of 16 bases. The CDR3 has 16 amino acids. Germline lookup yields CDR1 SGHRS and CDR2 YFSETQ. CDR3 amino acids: CASSFSQGRLTDTQYF. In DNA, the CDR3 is TGCGCCAGCAGCTTTTCACAGGGGAGGTTAACAGATACGCAGTATTTT.

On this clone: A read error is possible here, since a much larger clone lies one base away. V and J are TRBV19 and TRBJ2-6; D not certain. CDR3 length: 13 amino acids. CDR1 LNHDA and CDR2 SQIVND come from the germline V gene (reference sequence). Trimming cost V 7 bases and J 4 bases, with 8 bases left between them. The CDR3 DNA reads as TGTGCCAGTACATTGCCAGGGGCCAACGTCCTGACTTTC. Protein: CASTLPGANVLTF.

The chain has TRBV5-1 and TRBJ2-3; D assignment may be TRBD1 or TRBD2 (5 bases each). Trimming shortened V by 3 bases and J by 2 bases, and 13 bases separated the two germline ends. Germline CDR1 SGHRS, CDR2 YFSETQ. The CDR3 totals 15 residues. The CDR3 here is CASSYGTTLTDTQYF. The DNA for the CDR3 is TGCGCCAGCAGCTACGGGACCACCCTCACAGATACGCAGTATTTT.

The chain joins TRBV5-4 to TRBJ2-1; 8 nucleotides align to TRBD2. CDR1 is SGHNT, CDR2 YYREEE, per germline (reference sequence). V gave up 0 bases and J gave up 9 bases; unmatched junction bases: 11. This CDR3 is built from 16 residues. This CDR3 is CASSLGPGLGEFEQFF. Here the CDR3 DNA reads TGTGCCAGCAGCTTGGGGCCGGGACTAGGTGAATTTGAGCAGTTCTTC.

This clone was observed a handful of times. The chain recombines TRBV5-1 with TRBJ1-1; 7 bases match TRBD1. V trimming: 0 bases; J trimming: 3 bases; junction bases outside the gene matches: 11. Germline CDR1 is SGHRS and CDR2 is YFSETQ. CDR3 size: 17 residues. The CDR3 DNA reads TGCGCCAGCAGCTTGGTTGGAGGGGGACAGCTTCACACTGAAGCTTTCTTT. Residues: CASSLVGGGQLHTEAFF.

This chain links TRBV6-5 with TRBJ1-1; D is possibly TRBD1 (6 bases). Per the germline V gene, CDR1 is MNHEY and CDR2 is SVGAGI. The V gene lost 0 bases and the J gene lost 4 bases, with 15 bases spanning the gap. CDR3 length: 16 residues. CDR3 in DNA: TGTGCCAGCAGTTACTCGACGGCAGGGGTGGGCACTGAAGCTTTCTTT. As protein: CASSYSTAGVGTEAFF.

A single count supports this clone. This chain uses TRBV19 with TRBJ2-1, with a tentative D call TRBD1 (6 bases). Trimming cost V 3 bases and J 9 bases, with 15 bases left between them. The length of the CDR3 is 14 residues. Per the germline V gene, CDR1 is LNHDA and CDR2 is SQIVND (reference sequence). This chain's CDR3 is CASSIGTFNGEQFF. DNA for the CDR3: TGTGCCAGTAGTATTGGGACATTTAACGGTGAGCAGTTCTTC. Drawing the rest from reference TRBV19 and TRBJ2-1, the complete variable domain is DGGITQSPKYLFRKEGQNVTLSCEQNLNHDAMYWYRQDPGQGLRLIYYSQIVNDFQKGDIAEGYSVSREKKESFPLTVTSAQKNPTAFYLCASSIGTFNGEQFFGPGTRLTVL.

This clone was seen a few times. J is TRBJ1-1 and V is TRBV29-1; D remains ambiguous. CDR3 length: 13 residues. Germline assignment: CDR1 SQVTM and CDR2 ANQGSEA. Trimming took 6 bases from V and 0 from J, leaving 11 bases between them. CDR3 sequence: CSVVDYMNTEAFF. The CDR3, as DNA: TGCAGCGTCGTGGACTACATGAACACTGAAGCTTTCTTT.

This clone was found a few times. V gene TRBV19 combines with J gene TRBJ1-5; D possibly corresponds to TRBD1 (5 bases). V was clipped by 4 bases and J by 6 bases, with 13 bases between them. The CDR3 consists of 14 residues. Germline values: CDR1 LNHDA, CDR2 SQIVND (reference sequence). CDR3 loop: CASSKTGGGQPQHF. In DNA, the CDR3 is TGTGCCAGTAGTAAAACGGGGGGGGGTCAGCCCCAGCATTTT. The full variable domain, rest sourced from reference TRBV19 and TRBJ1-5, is DGGITQSPKYLFRKEGQNVTLSCEQNLNHDAMYWYRQDPGQGLRLIYYSQIVNDFQKGDIAEGYSVSREKKESFPLTVTSAQKNPTAFYLCASSKTGGGQPQHFGDGTRLSIL.

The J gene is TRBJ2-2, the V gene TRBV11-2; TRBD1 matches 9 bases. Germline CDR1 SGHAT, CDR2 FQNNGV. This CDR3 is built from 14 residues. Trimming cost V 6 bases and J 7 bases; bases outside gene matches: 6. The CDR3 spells CASSPQGAIGELFF. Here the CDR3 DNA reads TGTGCCAGCAGTCCACAGGGGGCAATCGGGGAGCTGTTTTTT.

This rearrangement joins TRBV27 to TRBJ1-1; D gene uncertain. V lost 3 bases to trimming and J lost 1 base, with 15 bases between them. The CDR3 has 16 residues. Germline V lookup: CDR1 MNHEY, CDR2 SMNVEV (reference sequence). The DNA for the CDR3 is TGTGCCAGCAGTTTCCTAACCCCCTTGGGGAACACTGAAGCTTTCTTT. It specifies CASSFLTPLGNTEAFF.

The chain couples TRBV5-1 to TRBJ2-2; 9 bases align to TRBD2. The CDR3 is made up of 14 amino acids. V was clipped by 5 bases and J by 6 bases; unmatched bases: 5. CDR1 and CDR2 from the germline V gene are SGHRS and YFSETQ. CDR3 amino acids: CASSIAGVAGELFF. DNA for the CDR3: TGCGCCAGCAGTATAGCGGGAGTGGCCGGGGAGCTGTTTTTT.

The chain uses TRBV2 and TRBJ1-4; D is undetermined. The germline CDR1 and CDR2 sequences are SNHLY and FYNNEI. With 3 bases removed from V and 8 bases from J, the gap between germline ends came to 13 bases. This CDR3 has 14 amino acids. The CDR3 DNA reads TGTGCCAGCAGTGACCTCTCTTACGGGGAAAAACTGTTTTTT. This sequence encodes CASSDLSYGEKLFF.

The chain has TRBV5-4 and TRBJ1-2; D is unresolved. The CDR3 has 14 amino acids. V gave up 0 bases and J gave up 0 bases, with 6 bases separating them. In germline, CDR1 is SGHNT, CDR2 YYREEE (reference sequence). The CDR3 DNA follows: TGTGCCAGCAGCTTGGCCACAGCTAACTATGGCTACACCTTC. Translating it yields CASSLATANYGYTF.

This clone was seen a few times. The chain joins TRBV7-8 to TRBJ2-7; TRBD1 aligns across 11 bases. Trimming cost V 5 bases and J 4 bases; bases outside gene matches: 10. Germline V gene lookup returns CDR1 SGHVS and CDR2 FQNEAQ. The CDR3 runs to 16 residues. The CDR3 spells CASSPHRDRGKYEQYF. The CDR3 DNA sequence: TGTGCCAGCAGCCCCCACCGGGACAGGGGGAAGTACGAGCAGTACTTC. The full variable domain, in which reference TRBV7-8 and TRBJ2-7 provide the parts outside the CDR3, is GAGVSQSPRYKVAKRGQDVALRCDPISGHVSLFWYQQALGQGPEFLTYFQNEAQLDKSGLPSDRFFAERPEGSVSTLKIQRTQQEDSAVYLCASSPHRDRGKYEQYFGPGTRLTVT.

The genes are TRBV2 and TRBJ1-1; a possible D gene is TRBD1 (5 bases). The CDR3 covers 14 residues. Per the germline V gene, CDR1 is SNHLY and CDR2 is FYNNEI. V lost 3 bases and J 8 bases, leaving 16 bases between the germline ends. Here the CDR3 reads CASSEFRTPQEAFF. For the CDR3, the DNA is TGTGCCAGCAGTGAGTTTAGGACACCCCAGGAAGCTTTCTTT.

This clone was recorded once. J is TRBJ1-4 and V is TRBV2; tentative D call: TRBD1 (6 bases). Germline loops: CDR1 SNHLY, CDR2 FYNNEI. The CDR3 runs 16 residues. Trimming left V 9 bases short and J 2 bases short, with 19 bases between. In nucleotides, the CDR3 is TGTGCCAGATCGGGGGGCCCTCAAAGGACTAATGAAAAACTGTTTTTT. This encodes CARSGGPQRTNEKLFF.

The CDR3 protein is CASSASETQYF. CDR3 in DNA: TGTGCCAGCAGCGCTAGTGAGACCCAGTACTTC. The chain is built from TRBV11-2 and TRBJ2-5; D unclear. The CDR3 runs 11 residues. V shed 5 bases and J shed 5 bases, with 6 bases lying between them. Germline values: CDR1 SGHAT, CDR2 FQNNGV.

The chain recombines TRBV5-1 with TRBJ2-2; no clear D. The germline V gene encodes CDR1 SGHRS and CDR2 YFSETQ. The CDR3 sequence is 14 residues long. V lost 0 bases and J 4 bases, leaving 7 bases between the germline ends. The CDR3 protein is CASSLGPPTGELFF. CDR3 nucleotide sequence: TGCGCCAGCAGCTTGGGACCACCCACCGGGGAGCTGTTTTTT. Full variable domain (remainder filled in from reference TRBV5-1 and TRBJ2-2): KAGVTQTPRYLIKTRGQQVTLSCSPISGHRSVSWYQQTPGQGLQFLFEYFSETQRNKGNFPGRFSGRQFSNSRSEMNVSTLELGDSALYLCASSLGPPTGELFFGEGSRLTVL.

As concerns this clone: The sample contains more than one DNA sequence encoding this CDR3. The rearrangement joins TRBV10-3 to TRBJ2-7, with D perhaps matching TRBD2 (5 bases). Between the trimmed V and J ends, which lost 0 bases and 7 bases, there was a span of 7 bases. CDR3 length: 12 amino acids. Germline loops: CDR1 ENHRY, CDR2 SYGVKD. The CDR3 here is CAISESTGEQYF. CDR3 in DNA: TGTGCCATCAGTGAGTCAACGGGGGAGCAGTACTTC.

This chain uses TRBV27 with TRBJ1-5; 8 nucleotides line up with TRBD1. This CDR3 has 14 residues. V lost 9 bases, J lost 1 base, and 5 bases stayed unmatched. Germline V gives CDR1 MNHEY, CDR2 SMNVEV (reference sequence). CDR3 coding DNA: TGTGCCAGACAGGGGGAGATGAGCAATCAGCCCCAGCATTTT. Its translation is CARQGEMSNQPQHF.

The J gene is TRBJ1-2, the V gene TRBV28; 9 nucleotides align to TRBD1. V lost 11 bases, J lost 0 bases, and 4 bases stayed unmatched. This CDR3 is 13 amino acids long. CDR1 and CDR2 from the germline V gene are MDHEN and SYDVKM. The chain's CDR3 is CAVQGAANYGYTF. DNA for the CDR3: TGTGCCGTACAGGGGGCGGCTAACTATGGCTACACCTTC.

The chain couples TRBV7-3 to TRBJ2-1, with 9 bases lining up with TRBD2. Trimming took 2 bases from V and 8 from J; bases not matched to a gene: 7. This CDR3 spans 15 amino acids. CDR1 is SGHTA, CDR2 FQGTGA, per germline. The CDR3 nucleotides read TGTGCCAGCAGCTTAGGCGGGAGGGCCGGAGATGAGCAGTTCTTC. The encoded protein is CASSLGGRAGDEQFF.

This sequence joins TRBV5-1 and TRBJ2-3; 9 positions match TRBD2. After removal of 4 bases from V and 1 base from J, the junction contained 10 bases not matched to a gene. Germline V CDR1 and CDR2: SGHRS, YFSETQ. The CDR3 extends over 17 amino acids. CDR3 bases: TGCGCCAGCAGCACTATTGCAGCGGGAGGAGGCACAGATACGCAGTATTTT. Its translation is CASSTIAAGGGTDTQYF.

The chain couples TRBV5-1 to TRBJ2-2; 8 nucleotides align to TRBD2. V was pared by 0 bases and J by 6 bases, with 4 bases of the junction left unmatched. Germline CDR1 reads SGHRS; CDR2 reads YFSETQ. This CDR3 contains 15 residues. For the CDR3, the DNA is TGCGCCAGCAGCTTGGTGACGGGAGGGGCCGGGGAGCTGTTTTTT. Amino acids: CASSLVTGGAGELFF. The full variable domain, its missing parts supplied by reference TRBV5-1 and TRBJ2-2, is KAGVTQTPRYLIKTRGQQVTLSCSPISGHRSVSWYQQTPGQGLQFLFEYFSETQRNKGNFPGRFSGRQFSNSRSEMNVSTLELGDSALYLCASSLVTGGAGELFFGEGSRLTVL.

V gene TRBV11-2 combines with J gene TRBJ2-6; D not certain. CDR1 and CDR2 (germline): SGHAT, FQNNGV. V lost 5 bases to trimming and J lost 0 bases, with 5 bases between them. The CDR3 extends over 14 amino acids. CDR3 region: CASSPLSGANVLTF. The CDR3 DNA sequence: TGTGCCAGCAGCCCCCTCTCTGGGGCCAACGTCCTGACTTTC.

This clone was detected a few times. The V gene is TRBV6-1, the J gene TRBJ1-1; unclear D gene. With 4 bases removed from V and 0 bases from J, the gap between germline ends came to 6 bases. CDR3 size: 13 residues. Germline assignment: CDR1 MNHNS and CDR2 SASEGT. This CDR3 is CASSVEVNTEAFF. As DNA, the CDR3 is TGTGCCAGCAGTGTAGAGGTGAACACTGAAGCTTTCTTT.

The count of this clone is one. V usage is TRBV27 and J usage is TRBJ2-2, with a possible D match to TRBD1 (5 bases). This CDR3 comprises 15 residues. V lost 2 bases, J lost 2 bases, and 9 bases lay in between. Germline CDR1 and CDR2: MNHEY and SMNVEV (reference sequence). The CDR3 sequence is CASSLRDRNTGELFF. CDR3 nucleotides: TGTGCCAGCAGTTTAAGAGACAGAAACACCGGGGAGCTGTTTTTT.

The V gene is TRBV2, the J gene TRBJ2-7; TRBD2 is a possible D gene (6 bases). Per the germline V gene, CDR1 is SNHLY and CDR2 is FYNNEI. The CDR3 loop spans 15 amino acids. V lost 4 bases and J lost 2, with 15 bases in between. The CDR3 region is CASSASGLPTYEQYF. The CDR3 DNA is TGTGCCAGCAGTGCCTCGGGACTCCCGACCTACGAGCAGTACTTC.

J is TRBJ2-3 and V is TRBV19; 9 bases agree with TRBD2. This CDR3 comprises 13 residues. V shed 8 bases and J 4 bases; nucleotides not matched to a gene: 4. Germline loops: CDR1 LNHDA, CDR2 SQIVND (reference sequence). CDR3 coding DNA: TGTGCCAGTCAACTAGCGGGTTCAGATACGCAGTATTTT. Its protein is CASQLAGSDTQYF.

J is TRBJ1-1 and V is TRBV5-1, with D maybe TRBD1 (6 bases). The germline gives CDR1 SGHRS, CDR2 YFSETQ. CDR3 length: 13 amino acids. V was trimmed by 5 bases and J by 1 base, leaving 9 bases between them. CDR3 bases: TGCGCCAGCAGTCAGGGGACGAACACTGAAGCTTTCTTT. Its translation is CASSQGTNTEAFF. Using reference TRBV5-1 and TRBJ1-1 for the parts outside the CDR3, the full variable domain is KAGVTQTPRYLIKTRGQQVTLSCSPISGHRSVSWYQQTPGQGLQFLFEYFSETQRNKGNFPGRFSGRQFSNSRSEMNVSTLELGDSALYLCASSQGTNTEAFFGQGTRLTVV.